This TCR beta chain was observed in a study of shared clonotypes between healthy human individuals. Findings and caveats of the study: The study found lower generation probabilities in non-shared clonotypes than in those shared by all four donors.

As for this clone: What it recognizes is unknown.

Profiling relied on immunoSEQ multiplex PCR, and the TCRdb table lists in-frame clones only, not all of them. The sample has 550,000 to 700,000 clones, around 78% seen once. After removal of 4 bases from V and 2 bases from J, the junction contained 5 bases not matched to a gene. This CDR3 spans 15 amino acids. Germline CDR1 is LNHDA and CDR2 is SQIVND (reference sequence). Specimen: memory CD4+ T cells sorted from blood. The subset is: CD45RA-negative fraction. J is TRBJ2-3 and V is TRBV19; 8 bases agree with TRBD2. This TCR was sampled from a woman aged 25 to 45 in good health. This chain's CDR3 is CASSKSGRYTDTQYF. Written as DNA, the CDR3 is TGTGCCAGTAGTAAAAGCGGGAGATACACAGATACGCAGTATTTT.